Sequencing of this T cell receptor beta chain was carried out in a study of T cell responses to AZD1222 COVID-19 vaccine. Profiling relied on immunoSEQ multiplex PCR, and the TCRdb table lists in-frame clones only, not all of them. This sample has about 140,000 clones, with around 92% found just once. Study-wide results and caveats: No repertoire was sampled before or during the peak T cell response, only after it.

This clone was detected only a few times. The antigen remains undetermined. Additional DNA sequences in this sample encode the identical CDR3. It was second doses at about 4 or about 12 weeks that were pooled. The receptor comes from an adult who received the AZD1222 COVID-19 vaccine. The sample here was peripheral blood, taken 28 days after the second AZD1222 dose.

CDR3 sequence (DNA): TGTGCCAGCAGTTCCTCCGGGACAGGGTATCAGCCCCAGCATTTT. Translated, it gives CASSSSGTGYQPQHF. This chain uses TRBV28 with TRBJ1-5, with 9 positions matching TRBD1. Trimming removed 4 bases from V and 5 bases from J; junction bases left unmatched: 6. This CDR3 is 15 amino acids long. In germline, CDR1 is MDHEN, CDR2 SYDVKM.